This TCR beta chain was identified during a study of T cells in localized non-small cell lung cancer. Generated by immunoSEQ multiplex PCR, the TCRdb table keeps only in-frame clones and is missing some. Of tens of thousands of clones in the sample, approximately 81% are singletons; the top ten hold more than 15%. Per the germline V gene, CDR1 is SGHRS and CDR2 is YFSETQ. This CDR3 region has 16 residues. V was trimmed by 0 bases and J by 3 bases, leaving 12 bases between them. Whole-study findings and limits: Sequencing covered just one tumor region, so heterogeneity cannot be ruled out. Adjacent uninvolved lung had the highest clonality, suggesting focused antigen responses.

Comment on this clone: What it binds is unknown.

This receptor was taken from a man aged 40-75 years with stage III lung adenocarcinoma. This specimen consisted of peripheral blood mononuclear cells, obtained before any cancer treatment. V is TRBV5-1 and J is TRBJ2-2, with TRBD1 as a possible D gene (6 bases). CDR3 DNA: TGCGCCAGCAGCTTGGCAGGGGTCAGGGACACCGGGGAGCTGTTTTTT. As protein: CASSLAGVRDTGELFF.